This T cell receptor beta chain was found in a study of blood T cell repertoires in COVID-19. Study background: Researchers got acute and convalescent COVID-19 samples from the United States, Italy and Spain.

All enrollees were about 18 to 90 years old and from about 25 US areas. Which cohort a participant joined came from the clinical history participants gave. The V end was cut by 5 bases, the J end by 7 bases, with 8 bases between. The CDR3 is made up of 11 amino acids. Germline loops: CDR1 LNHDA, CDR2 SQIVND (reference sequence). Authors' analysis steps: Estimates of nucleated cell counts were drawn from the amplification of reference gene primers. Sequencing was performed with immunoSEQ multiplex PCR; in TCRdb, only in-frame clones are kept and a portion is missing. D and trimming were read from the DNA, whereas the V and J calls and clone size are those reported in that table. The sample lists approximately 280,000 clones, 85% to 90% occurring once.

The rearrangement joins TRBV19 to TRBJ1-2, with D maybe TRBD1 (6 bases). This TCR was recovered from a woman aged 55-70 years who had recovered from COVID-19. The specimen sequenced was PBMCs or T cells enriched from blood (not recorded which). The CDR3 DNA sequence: TGTGCCAGTAGTTCCAGGGGTGGCTACACCTTC. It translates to CASSSRGGYTF.